A selection of T cell receptor beta chains follows, all from one sample in a study of T cell changes during pregnancy in multiple sclerosis. The assay was immunoSEQ multiplex PCR, and TCRdb's table has in-frame clones only and misses some. Seen here are about 20,000 clones, about 87% observed once, and the top ten hold roughly 5%. The sample in question was CD8+ T cells from peripheral blood mononuclear cells, obtained in the second trimester of pregnancy. All receptors come from a female donor in good health, enrolled as a control in a pregnancy study. The CDR3 runs from the conserved cysteine through the conserved F or W. A D gene is named only where the DNA matches it firmly. The size of a clone is reported for some rows only, either as once, few or many, or as a class for expanded clones.

clone size | J gene | D gene | V gene | CDR3 DNA | CDR3 protein
NA | TRBJ2-2 | NA | TRBV10-3 | TGTGCCATCAGTGATGATGAGGCAGCCGAGGGGGAGCTGTTTTTT | CAISDDEAAEGELFF
NA | TRBJ2-1 | TRBD2 | TRBV6-4 | TGTGCCAGCAGTGACGGTGCGGGAGGGTACAATGAGCAGTTCTTC | CASSDGAGGYNEQFF
NA | TRBJ2-1 | TRBD2 | TRBV23-1 | TGCGCCAGCAGTCAATGGGTGAAGCGGGAGTCCTGCAGCGATGAGCAGTTCTTC | CASSQWVKRESCSDEQFF
NA | TRBJ2-2 | TRBD2 | TRBV15 | TGTGCCACCAGCTCTCCGGGAGGGCGGGAGGGCCCCGGGGAGCTGTTTTTT | CATSSPGGREGPGELFF
NA | TRBJ2-7 | NA | TRBV11-3 | TGTGCCAGCAGCTTAGCGGTTCCCTACGAGCAGTACTTC | CASSLAVPYEQYF
NA | TRBJ1-4 | TRBD1 | TRBV27 | TGTGCCAGCAGTCCGGGACAGACAAATGAAAAACTGTTTTTT | CASSPGQTNEKLFF
NA | TRBJ2-3 | NA | TRBV2 | TGTGCCAGCAGTCCTAAGTTAGCGGAAGGAGGCACAGATACGCAGTATTTT | CASSPKLAEGGTDTQYF
medium-sized | TRBJ2-3 | NA | TRBV4-1 | TGCGCCAGCAGCCCGAACCAGGATACGCAGTATTTT | CASSPNQDTQYF
NA | TRBJ1-6 | NA | TRBV7-6 | TGTGCCAGCAGCTTGCGGCCGGTAAATTCACCCCTCCACTTT | CASSLRPVNSPLHF
once | TRBJ2-1 | NA | TRBV7-8 | TGTGCCAGCGGGATACAGGGCTATGAGCAGTTCTTC | CASGIQGYEQFF
NA | TRBJ2-1 | TRBD2 | TRBV7-9 | TGTGCCAGCCCTGGACTAGCGGGAGGGGACTACAATGAGCAGTTCTTC | CASPGLAGGDYNEQFF
NA | TRBJ1-6 | TRBD1 | TRBV19 | TGTGCCAGTAGTTCTCTAGAGGGGGCGAATTCACCCCTCCACTTT | CASSSLEGANSPLHF
few | TRBJ1-1 | NA | TRBV30 | TGTGCCTGGAGTGTAATCGCGGGGGAAGCTTTCTTT | CAWSVIAGEAFF
few | TRBJ2-5 | NA | TRBV10-3 | TGTGCCACCCAGGGGAGAAGGGAGACCCAGTACTTC | CATQGRRETQYF
NA | TRBJ2-7 | TRBD1 | TRBV14 | TGTGCCAGCAGCCAAGCACGGGGACAGGGGGTACCTTACGAGCAGTACTTC | CASSQARGQGVPYEQYF
NA | TRBJ1-5 | NA | TRBV9 | TGTGCCAGCAGCCTGCGACATGTGGGGCATCATCAGCCCCAGCATTTT | CASSLRHVGHHQPQHF
NA | TRBJ1-1 | TRBD1 | TRBV30 | TGTGCCTGGATCGGAACAGGGGGGATTCACACTGAAGCTTTCTTT | CAWIGTGGIHTEAFF
NA | TRBJ2-7 | TRBD2 | TRBV7-8 | TGTGCCAGCAGCTTAGCTAGCGGGACAACCTACGAGCAGTACTTC | CASSLASGTTYEQYF
NA | TRBJ2-2 | TRBD2 | TRBV2 | TGTGCCAGCAGTGAATGGGGCGGGGGTTATATCGGGGAGCTGTTTTTT | CASSEWGGGYIGELFF
NA | TRBJ1-1 | TRBD1 | TRBV28 | TGTGCCAGCATCCCCTCTTTCGGGACAGGGGCGAAGAACACTGAAGCTTTCTTT | CASIPSFGTGAKNTEAFF
NA | TRBJ2-7 | NA | TRBV5-1 | TGCGCCAGCAGCACCTCGACAGGATACTACGAGCAGTACTTC | CASSTSTGYYEQYF
NA | TRBJ2-1 | NA | TRBV29-1 | TGCAGCGTTGAAGATAGAGGGTTATACAATGAGCAGTTCTTC | CSVEDRGLYNEQFF
NA | TRBJ1-4 | NA | TRBV10-2 | TGCGCCAGCAAGATGGACAGCGTTCGCGAAAAACTGTTTTTT | CASKMDSVREKLFF
once | TRBJ1-6 | TRBD1 | TRBV5-6 | TGTGCCAGCAGTAGTCCCGGGACAGGGGCGGATTCACCCCTCCACTTT | CASSSPGTGADSPLHF
NA | TRBJ2-7 | NA | TRBV2 | TGTGCCAGCAGTGCTACCCCGGGATCAGTCACGTACGAGCAGTACTTC | CASSATPGSVTYEQYF
NA | TRBJ2-1 | TRBD2 | TRBV18 | TGTGCCAGCTCACCAACGAATCTAGCGGGGGGCTTATACAATGAGCAGTTCTTC | CASSPTNLAGGLYNEQFF
NA | TRBJ1-1 | NA | TRBV21-1 | TGTGCCAGCAGCAAAAGGGGACAGGGGGCGGTCACTGAAGCTTTCTTT | CASSKRGQGAVTEAFF
NA | TRBJ2-7 | TRBD1 | TRBV28 | TGTGCCAGCAGATCATTCAGGGGGACCTCCTACGAGCAGTACTTC | CASRSFRGTSYEQYF
NA | TRBJ2-1 | NA | TRBV11-2 | TGTGCCAGCAGGGACAACAATGAGCAGTTCTTC | CASRDNNEQFF
NA | TRBJ1-6 | NA | TRBV2 | TGTGCCAGCAGGGACGGGAGAAATTCACCCCTCCACTTT | CASRDGRNSPLHF
NA | TRBJ2-3 | NA | TRBV28 | TGTGCCAGCAGTTTCTCGGACTACTCCACAAATACGCAGTATTTT | CASSFSDYSTNTQYF
NA | TRBJ2-2 | TRBD1 | TRBV5-4 | TGTGCCAGCAGCTTGACAGGGGGCTGGACCGGGGAGCTGTTTTTT | CASSLTGGWTGELFF
NA | TRBJ1-1 | TRBD1 | TRBV27 | TGTGCCAGCCTAGGACAGGATCGGAACACTGAAGCTTTCTTT | CASLGQDRNTEAFF
NA | TRBJ1-5 | NA | TRBV10-2 | TGCGCCAGTAAACAGGGAATGGGTCAGCCCCAGCATTTT | CASKQGMGQPQHF
NA | TRBJ1-5 | NA | TRBV19 | TGTGCCAGCCATAAGGGGGAGCCTTATAGCAATCAGCCCCAGCATTTT | CASHKGEPYSNQPQHF
NA | TRBJ2-7 | NA | TRBV5-6 | TGTGCCAGCAGCTTGTGGCAGAACTACGAGCAGTACTTC | CASSLWQNYEQYF
few | TRBJ1-2 | NA | TRBV27 | TGTGCCAGCAGTTTGATAACAGGACGTGGCTACACCTTC | CASSLITGRGYTF
NA | TRBJ2-3 | NA | TRBV6-4 | TGTGCCAGCAGTGAGGCTAGCGGCACAGATACGCAGTATTTT | CASSEASGTDTQYF
NA | TRBJ2-5 | TRBD2 | TRBV5-8 | TGTGCCAGCAGCTTGGTAGGGGACTACGTTCCTCAAGAGACCCAGTACTTC | CASSLVGDYVPQETQYF
NA | TRBJ2-5 | NA | TRBV28 | TGTGCCAGCAGTTTACGACAGAGGGAGACCCAGTACTTC | CASSLRQRETQYF
NA | TRBJ2-7 | TRBD1 | TRBV29-1 | TGCAGCGTCGGGACAGGGGATGCCGGCGAGCAGTACTTC | CSVGTGDAGEQYF
NA | TRBJ2-5 | TRBD2 | TRBV6-5 | TGTGCCAGCAGTTACCCGACGGGGGGAGAGACCCAGTACTTC | CASSYPTGGETQYF
NA | TRBJ2-1 | NA | TRBV28 | TGTGCCAGCAGTACCCCCTACCAGGGAACCTCCTACAATGAGCAGTTCTTC | CASSTPYQGTSYNEQFF
NA | TRBJ2-1 | NA | TRBV7-6 | TGTGCCAGCAGCCCGAGGCCCATTTCCTACAATGAGCAGTTCTTC | CASSPRPISYNEQFF
once | TRBJ2-2 | TRBD1 | TRBV7-9 | TGTGCCAGCAGCTTCCCTCGGACAGGCCCTACCGGGGAGCTGTTTTTT | CASSFPRTGPTGELFF
NA | TRBJ2-3 | NA | TRBV6-4 | TGTGCCAGCAGTGACGGAGAGCAAGATACGCAGTATTTT | CASSDGEQDTQYF
NA | TRBJ1-5 | TRBD1 | TRBV28 | TGTGCCAGCACCTACAGGGGCTCGGGCAATCAGCCCCAGCATTTT | CASTYRGSGNQPQHF
NA | TRBJ2-1 | TRBD2 | TRBV4-3 | TGCGCCAGCAGCCAAGATATTAGCGGGTGGGAAACCTCCTACAATGAGCAGTTCTTC | CASSQDISGWETSYNEQFF
NA | TRBJ2-1 | TRBD2 | TRBV6-4 | TGTGCCAGCAGTGACGGGGGGGAGGGCCACAATGAGCAGTTCTTC | CASSDGGEGHNEQFF
NA | TRBJ1-5 | TRBD1 | TRBV7-2 | TGTGCCAGCAGCTTAATGAGGGGGCGTGATCAGCCCCAGCATTTT | CASSLMRGRDQPQHF
NA | TRBJ1-3 | NA | TRBV9 | TGTGCCAGCAGCGGGTACAGGGTTTCAGGAGGAAACACCATATATTTT | CASSGYRVSGGNTIYF
large | TRBJ2-7 | TRBD2 | TRBV27 | TGTGCCAGCAGTCCTAGCGGGTACTCCTACGAGCAGTACTTC | CASSPSGYSYEQYF
NA | TRBJ2-6 | NA | TRBV15 | TGTGCCACCAGCAGAGATCAGGGCTCTGGGGCCAACGTCCTGACTTTC | CATSRDQGSGANVLTF
NA | TRBJ2-7 | NA | TRBV7-9 | TGTGCCAGCAGCCCTGAGGGCCCGGGAGTCGACGAGCAGTACTTC | CASSPEGPGVDEQYF
NA | TRBJ1-1 | NA | TRBV2 | TGTGCCAGCACCGACGGTGGCCTTATAGGGGTGGACACTGAAGCTTTCTTT | CASTDGGLIGVDTEAFF
once | TRBJ2-1 | NA | TRBV9 | TGTGCCAGCAGCGCCCTACAGGGAGCCTACAATGAGCAGTTCTTC | CASSALQGAYNEQFF
NA | TRBJ1-6 | NA | TRBV29-1 | TGCAGCGTCCAAAGGGGGGAGGGCTCACCCCTCCACTTT | CSVQRGEGSPLHF